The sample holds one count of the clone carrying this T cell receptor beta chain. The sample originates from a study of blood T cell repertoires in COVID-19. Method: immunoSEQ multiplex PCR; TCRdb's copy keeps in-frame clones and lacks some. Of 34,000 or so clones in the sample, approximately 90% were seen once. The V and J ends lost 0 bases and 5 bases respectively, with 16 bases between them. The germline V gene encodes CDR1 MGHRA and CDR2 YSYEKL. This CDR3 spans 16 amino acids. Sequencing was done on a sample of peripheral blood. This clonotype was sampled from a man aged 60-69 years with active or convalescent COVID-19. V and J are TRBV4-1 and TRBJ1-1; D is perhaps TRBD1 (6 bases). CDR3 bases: TGCGCCAGCAGCCAAGAAAAGGCAGGGGTTGGGACTGAAGCTTTCTTT. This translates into CASSQEKAGVGTEAFF.